This TCR beta chain appears in the sequencing data of a study of cytomegalovirus exposure and HLA in healthy donors. Study-level points and caveats: Reports showed the classifier diagnosing cytomegalovirus status with high specificity and sensitivity. Listed as cytomegalovirus-associated were 164 TCR beta chains.

About this clone itself: Its target is unknown.

Repertoires were generated with immunoSEQ multiplex PCR, while TCRdb's copy carries only in-frame clones and drops some. The data show some 150,000 clones, with approximately 86% seen just once and 4.5% held by the top ten. J gave up 0 bases and V 9 bases, and 6 bases lay outside the gene matches. CDR3 length: 14 amino acids. The germline V gene has CDR1 LNHDA and CDR2 SQIVND (reference sequence). The sequence derives from a man younger than 35 in good health and CMV-seropositive. What was sequenced was PBMCs. V is TRBV19 and J is TRBJ2-3; 7 nucleotides agree with TRBD1. The CDR3 DNA follows: TGTGCCAGCCGACAGGGCATCAGCACAGATACGCAGTATTTT. It specifies CASRQGISTDTQYF. The full variable domain, with the rest looked up from reference TRBV19 and TRBJ2-3, is DGGITQSPKYLFRKEGQNVTLSCEQNLNHDAMYWYRQDPGQGLRLIYYSQIVNDFQKGDIAEGYSVSREKKESFPLTVTSAQKNPTAFYLCASRQGISTDTQYFGPGTRLTVL.